The 5 T cell receptor beta chains below were found in one sample sequenced in a study of regulatory T cells in long-lasting Graves disease. Regarding time point: persistent/refractory GD, antithyroid drugs over 5 years with positive TRAb. The TCR library was made from RNA extracted from PBMCs. Construction of the TCR beta libraries employed iRepertoire HTBI primers in conjunction with Arm-PCR of CDR3 regions. TCRdb re-analysed the multiplex PCR reads in MiXCR, keeping a single row per CDR3 protein. The sample holds a few hundred thousand distinct CDR3 sequences, around 20% seen once. The material sequenced was peripheral blood mononuclear cells (PBMCs), taken when the disease was refractory, from a patient treated with antithyroid drugs. Receptors originate from a female donor with Graves disease.

CDR3 nucleotides: TGCGCCAGCCACAGGGTTGGGGCCATCAGCTCTGAAGCTTTCTTT. As protein: CASHRVGAISSEAFF. This chain links TRBV5-1 with TRBJ1-1, with D perhaps TRBD1 (6 bases). V lost 7 bases and J 6 bases, leaving 22 bases between the germline ends. Germline V gene sequence: CDR1 SGHRS, CDR2 YFSETQ. The CDR3 is 15 residues long.

This clonotype was counted at least ten times. This sequence joins TRBV6-5 and TRBJ1-1; D is undetermined. Germline V gene data show CDR1 as MNHEY and CDR2 as SVGAGI. Trimming took 2 bases from V and 1 from J, leaving 8 bases between them. The CDR3 length is 14 residues. For the CDR3, the DNA is TGTGCCAGCAGTTACGCCAGTGCGAACACTGAAGCTTTCTTT. This sequence encodes CASSYASANTEAFF.

With respect to this clonotype: This may be a read error, as it is one base from a much larger clone. CDR3: CASSIGDAGADTRYF. CDR3 in DNA: TGTGCCAGCAGTATTGGAGACGCCGGTGCAGATACGCGGTATTTT. V is TRBV28 and J is TRBJ2-3; D ambiguous. The CDR3 is 15 residues long. Germline V gene sequence: CDR1 MDHEN, CDR2 SYDVKM.

This clonotype was seen ten or more times. The chain joins TRBV6-6 to TRBJ2-2, with D unclear. Germline-derived CDR1 and CDR2 are MNHNY and SVGAGI (reference sequence). This CDR3 is built from 14 residues. The V end was cut by 0 bases, the J end by 3 bases, with 5 bases between. This CDR3 reads CASSYSADTGELFF. In nucleotides, the CDR3 is TGTGCCAGCAGTTACTCGGCAGACACCGGGGAGCTGTTTTTT.

The rearrangement links TRBV20-1 to TRBJ2-2; 7 bases are shared with TRBD1. After removal of 5 bases from V and 4 bases from J, the junction contained 13 bases not matched to a gene. Germline V gene lookup returns CDR1 DFQATT and CDR2 SNEGSKA (reference sequence). The CDR3 is 16 residues long. Here the CDR3 reads CSASHTTGTVTGELFF. As DNA, the CDR3 is TGCAGTGCTTCCCACACCACCGGGACAGTCACCGGGGAGCTGTTTTTT.